This TCR beta chain came from a study of blood T cells in healthy people across ages. Whole-study findings and limits: The diversity estimates, figures obtained from one million T cells, were considered underestimates.

A J-beta primer mix and a sample-barcoded 5' primer were used in a second PCR of roughly 6 to 11 cycles. Every molecule of cDNA carried a tag from a template-switch adaptor with 12 random nucleotides. Each CDR3 protein is one row after TCRdb ran MiXCR on the 5' RACE reads. The sample lists roughly 1,500,000 distinct CDR3 sequences, about 31% occurring once. Concerning this clonotype itself: Its antigen is undetermined.

With 6 bases clipped from V and 3 bases from J, the junction kept 7 bases outside the gene matches. The CDR3 contains 15 residues. The specimen was blood. The chain couples TRBV12-3 or TRBV12-4 to TRBJ2-5, with 10 nucleotides matching TRBD1. This TCR derives from a woman aged 25 to 45 in good health. The CDR3 region has the DNA TGTGCCAGCAGGGCCAGGGACAGGGGTAAAGAGACCCAGTACTTC. It encodes CASRARDRGKETQYF.